These T cell receptor beta chains were read from a single sample in a study of blood T cell repertoires in COVID-19. Data came from immunoSEQ multiplex PCR; TCRdb stores just in-frame clones and leaves some out. The repertoire holds about 200,000 clones, with 85% as singletons. What was sequenced was peripheral blood. These receptors came from a man aged 55 to 70 with COVID-19, enrolled during active disease. Each CDR3 is given with its conserved first and last residue. The D gene is left open where the match is weak. Not all rows give a size; the values are once, few, many and, for expanded clones, a class.

abundance	d_gene	j_gene	v_gene	CDR3aa	CDR3nt
NA	TRBD1	TRBJ1-5	TRBV4-1	CASSLRTGGNQPQHF	TGCGCCAGCAGCCTTAGGACAGGGGGGAATCAGCCCCAGCATTTT
NA	TRBD2	TRBJ2-7	TRBV6-2/TRBV6-3	CASSYLGGRVYEQYF	TGTGCCAGCAGTTATCTCGGTGGGAGGGTCTACGAGCAGTACTTC
NA	NA	TRBJ1-5	TRBV7-6	CASSMGRGLGSNQPQHF	TGTGCCAGCAGCATGGGGAGGGGGTTAGGGAGCAATCAGCCCCAGCATTTT
NA	NA	TRBJ1-4	TRBV29-1	CSVSERTARNEKLFF	TGCAGCGTCTCAGAGAGGACAGCGAGGAATGAAAAACTGTTTTTT
NA	NA	TRBJ2-1	TRBV5-1	CASSLVVEQFF	TGCGCCAGCAGCTTGGTAGTTGAGCAGTTCTTC
NA	NA	TRBJ1-1	TRBV12-5	CASGSPQTSNTEAFF	TGTGCTAGTGGTTCCCCCCAAACATCGAACACTGAAGCTTTCTTT
NA	NA	TRBJ1-1	TRBV18	CASSPERVPEAFF	TGTGCCAGCTCACCGGAGAGGGTGCCTGAAGCTTTCTTT
NA	NA	TRBJ2-7	TRBV20-1	CSASDRKTSYEQYF	TGCAGTGCTAGTGACAGAAAAACCTCCTACGAGCAGTACTTC
NA	NA	TRBJ1-1	TRBV7-8	CASSPTGGTEAFF	TGTGCCAGCAGCCCCACGGGGGGTACTGAAGCTTTCTTT
NA	TRBD1	TRBJ2-5	TRBV9	CASSFGRGRQETQYF	TGTGCCAGCAGCTTTGGAAGGGGGCGCCAAGAGACCCAGTACTTC
few	NA	TRBJ1-1	TRBV5-4	CASSSTGTNTRNTEAFF	TGTGCCAGCAGCTCCACCGGGACAAACACCCGCAACACTGAAGCTTTCTTT
NA	NA	TRBJ1-4	TRBV30	CAWDRGNEKLFF	TGTGCCTGGGATCGAGGAAATGAAAAACTGTTTTTT
few	NA	TRBJ1-1	TRBV18	CASSPLENREAFF	TGTGCCAGCTCACCTCTAGAAAACCGTGAAGCTTTCTTT
NA	NA	TRBJ1-5	TRBV29-1	CSEGPGGNQPQHF	TGCAGTGAGGGGCCGGGGGGCAATCAGCCCCAGCATTTT
NA	TRBD1	TRBJ1-1	TRBV18	CASSPLGQPVMNTEAFF	TGTGCCAGCTCACCATTGGGACAGCCTGTAATGAACACTGAAGCTTTCTTT
NA	TRBD1	TRBJ1-5	TRBV12-3/TRBV12-4	CASSFSGGQPQHF	TGTGCCAGCAGTTTTTCAGGGGGTCAGCCCCAGCATTTT
NA	NA	TRBJ2-2	TRBV19	CASRKGTATGELFF	TGTGCCAGTAGAAAAGGGACTGCTACCGGGGAGCTGTTTTTT
NA	TRBD1	TRBJ1-1	TRBV10-3	CAISGWATGVNTEAFF	TGTGCCATCAGTGGGTGGGCGACAGGGGTGAACACTGAAGCTTTCTTT
NA	TRBD1	TRBJ2-1	TRBV7-3	CASSLKGQAPYNEQFF	TGTGCCAGCAGCTTAAAGGGACAGGCTCCCTACAATGAGCAGTTCTTC
NA	TRBD1	TRBJ1-4	TRBV5-1	CASSAGTGLSEKLFF	TGCGCCAGCAGCGCTGGGACAGGGTTGAGTGAAAAACTGTTTTTT
few	NA	TRBJ1-5	TRBV12-3/TRBV12-4	CASRRGIGQPQHF	TGTGCCAGCAGGCGAGGGATAGGCCAGCCCCAGCATTTT
NA	TRBD1	TRBJ1-4	TRBV5-1	CASSSGTGTNEGKLFF	TGCGCCAGCAGCTCGGGGACAGGAACTAATGAAGGAAAACTGTTTTTT
NA	NA	TRBJ1-2	TRBV7-2	CASSFPRTEGGYTF	TGTGCCAGCAGCTTCCCTCGGACAGAGGGTGGCTACACCTTC
NA	TRBD1	TRBJ1-1	TRBV14	CASSQDRGQINTEAFF	TGTGCCAGCAGCCAAGACAGGGGGCAAATTAACACTGAAGCTTTCTTT
NA	TRBD1	TRBJ1-6	TRBV30	CAWSVDRDSSPLHF	TGTGCCTGGAGCGTCGACAGGGACTCTTCACCCCTCCACTTT
NA	TRBD1	TRBJ1-2	TRBV5-1	CASSSGGPTGVGYTF	TGCGCCAGCAGCTCAGGCGGGCCTACAGGGGTAGGCTACACCTTC
NA	TRBD2	TRBJ2-7	TRBV28	CASKGVSGGNNYEQYF	TGTGCCAGCAAGGGGGTTAGCGGGGGGAATAACTACGAGCAGTACTTC
NA	TRBD1	TRBJ2-7	TRBV7-2	CASLLDRVGFEQYF	TGTGCCAGCCTACTTGACAGGGTCGGCTTCGAGCAGTACTTC
NA	NA	TRBJ1-1	TRBV11-2	CASSLNRRNTEAFF	TGTGCCAGCAGCTTAAATCGTCGGAACACTGAAGCTTTCTTT
NA	TRBD1	TRBJ1-6	TRBV4-2	CASSQLDRGSSPLHF	TGTGCCAGCAGCCAATTAGACAGGGGCAGTTCACCCCTCCACTTT
few	NA	TRBJ1-2	TRBV14	CASSPRLGPGVGYTF	TGTGCCAGCAGCCCCCGACTAGGCCCGGGAGTTGGCTACACCTTC
NA	TRBD1	TRBJ2-7	TRBV4-1	CASSPRQGSYEQYF	TGCGCCAGCAGCCCCCGACAGGGAAGCTACGAGCAGTACTTC
NA	NA	TRBJ1-6	TRBV2	CASSDRSYNSPLHF	TGTGCCAGCAGCGACAGGAGCTATAATTCACCCCTCCACTTT
NA	TRBD1	TRBJ1-1	TRBV19	CASTLGQTRGGTEAFF	TGTGCCAGTACGCTGGGACAGACCAGGGGAGGCACTGAAGCTTTCTTT
NA	TRBD1	TRBJ2-7	TRBV12-5	CASGLGTDYEQYF	TGTGCTAGTGGTTTAGGGACAGACTACGAGCAGTACTTC
NA	NA	TRBJ1-5	TRBV6-2/TRBV6-3	CASSSLAVQPQHF	TGTGCCAGCAGTTCCCTGGCAGTTCAGCCCCAGCATTTT
NA	NA	TRBJ1-2	TRBV27	CASSSPVRNRNYGYTF	TGTGCCAGCAGTTCCCCAGTTAGGAACAGGAACTATGGCTACACCTTC
NA	TRBD1	TRBJ1-3	TRBV6-6	CASSYDTGGTGNTIYF	TGTGCCAGCAGTTACGATACAGGGGGAACTGGAAACACCATATATTTT
NA	TRBD1	TRBJ2-7	TRBV2	CASSEEQGAKEYF	TGTGCCAGCAGTGAAGAACAGGGGGCCAAGGAGTACTTC
NA	NA	TRBJ1-5	TRBV5-1	CASSLDGGSNQPQHF	TGCGCCAGCAGCTTGGACGGCGGAAGCAATCAGCCCCAGCATTTT
NA	TRBD1	TRBJ1-4	TRBV7-9	CASSSGQGSNEKLFF	TGTGCCAGCAGCTCAGGACAGGGGAGTAATGAAAAACTGTTTTTT
NA	NA	TRBJ1-1	TRBV7-2	CASSQQGYTEAFF	TGTGCCAGCAGCCAACAGGGCTACACTGAAGCTTTCTTT